This T cell receptor (beta chain) was sequenced during a study of blood T cell repertoires in COVID-19. About the research overall: The study drew acute and convalescent COVID-19 samples from the United States, Italy and Spain. PBMCs, B-cell-depleted T cells, or T cells provided the cDNA or gDNA that made up the material.

In the original processing: Reference gene primer amplification gave estimated nucleated cell counts. Assay: immunoSEQ multiplex PCR; the TCRdb copy retains only in-frame clones and omits some. V and J calls and clone size are copied from that table; D and trimming were computed from the DNA. The table records hundreds of thousands of clones, roughly 87% of them present only once. Germline lookup yields CDR1 SEHNR and CDR2 FQNEAQ (reference sequence). The CDR3 sequence is 12 residues long. V lost 2 bases and J 5 bases, leaving 6 bases between the germline ends. The sample consisted of peripheral blood. This sequence originates from a man younger than 30 with active or convalescent COVID-19. The chain links TRBV7-9 to TRBJ1-1; D is undetermined. CDR3 amino acids: CASSLIGTEAFF. The CDR3 DNA is TGTGCCAGCAGCTTAATCGGGACTGAAGCTTTCTTT.